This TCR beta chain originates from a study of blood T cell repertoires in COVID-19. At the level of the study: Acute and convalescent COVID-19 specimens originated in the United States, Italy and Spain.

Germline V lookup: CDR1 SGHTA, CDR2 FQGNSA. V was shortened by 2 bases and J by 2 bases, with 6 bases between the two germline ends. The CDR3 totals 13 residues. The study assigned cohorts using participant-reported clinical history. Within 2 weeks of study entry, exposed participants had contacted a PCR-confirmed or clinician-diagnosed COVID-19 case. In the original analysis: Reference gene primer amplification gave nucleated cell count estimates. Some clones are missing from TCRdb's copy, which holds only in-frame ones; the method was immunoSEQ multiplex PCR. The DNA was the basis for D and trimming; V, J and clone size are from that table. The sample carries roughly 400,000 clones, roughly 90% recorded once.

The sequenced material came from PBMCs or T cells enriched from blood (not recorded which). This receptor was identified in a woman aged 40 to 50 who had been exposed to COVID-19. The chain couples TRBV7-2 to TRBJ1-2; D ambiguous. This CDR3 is CASSLNRNYGYTF. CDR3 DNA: TGTGCCAGCAGCTTAAACAGAAACTATGGCTACACCTTC. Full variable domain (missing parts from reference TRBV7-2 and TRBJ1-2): GAGVSQSPSNKVTEKGKDVELRCDPISGHTALYWYRQSLGQGLEFLIYFQGNSAPDKSGLPSDRFSAERTGGSVSTLTIQRTQQEDSAVYLCASSLNRNYGYTFGSGTRLTVV.